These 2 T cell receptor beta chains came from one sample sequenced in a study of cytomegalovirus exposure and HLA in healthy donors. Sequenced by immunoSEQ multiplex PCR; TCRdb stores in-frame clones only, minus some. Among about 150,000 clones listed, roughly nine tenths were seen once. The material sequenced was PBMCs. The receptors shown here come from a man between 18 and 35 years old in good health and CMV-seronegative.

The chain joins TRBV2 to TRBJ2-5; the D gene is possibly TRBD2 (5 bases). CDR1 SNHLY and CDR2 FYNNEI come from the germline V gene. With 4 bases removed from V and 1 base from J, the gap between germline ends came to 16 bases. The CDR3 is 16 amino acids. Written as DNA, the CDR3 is TGTGCCAGCAGTGCCAACGGACTCCGCTCCCAAGAGACCCAGTACTTC. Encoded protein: CASSANGLRSQETQYF.

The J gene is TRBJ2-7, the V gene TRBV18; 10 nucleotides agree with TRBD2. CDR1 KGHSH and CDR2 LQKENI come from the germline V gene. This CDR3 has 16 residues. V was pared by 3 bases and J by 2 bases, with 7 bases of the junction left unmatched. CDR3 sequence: CASSPIASGGAYEQYF. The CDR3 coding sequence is TGTGCCAGCTCACCTATCGCTAGCGGGGGCGCCTACGAGCAGTACTTC.